This passage covers 10 T cell receptor beta chains from one sample sequenced in a study of CD8+ T cells in alopecia areata. Treatment defined: oral pan-JAK inhibitor, 5-10 mg twice daily. The authors extracted RNA and reverse transcribed it into cDNA as the sequencing template. Profiled with immunoSEQ multiplex PCR; TCRdb holds only in-frame clones, not every one. The table lists approximately 130,000 clones, roughly 55% of them singletons. The sample in question was CD4+ T cells sorted from blood, obtained at week 4, from a patient treated with tofacitinib. Receptors were obtained from a human donor with alopecia areata.

The CDR3 DNA is TGTGCCAGCAGCGGGAGTGGGAGCACAGATACGCAGTATTTT. It specifies CASSGSGSTDTQYF. The genes are TRBV7-9 and TRBJ2-3; TRBD2 is a possible D gene (5 bases). This CDR3 is 14 amino acids long. V was trimmed by 5 bases and J by 0 bases, leaving 9 bases between them. From germline, CDR1 is SEHNR and CDR2 FQNEAQ (reference sequence).

V gene TRBV5-1 combines with J gene TRBJ2-7; no definite D call. Germline V gene sequence: CDR1 SGHRS, CDR2 YFSETQ. V dropped 2 bases and J dropped 2 bases, with 5 bases sitting between them. The CDR3 is 12 residues long. The DNA for the CDR3 is TGCGCCAGCAGCTTAACCACCTACGAGCAGTACTTC. Translating it yields CASSLTTYEQYF.

This clone has only a few counts. The chain recombines TRBV29-1 with TRBJ2-1; 11 positions agree with TRBD1. The trim removed 6 bases at V and 7 bases at J, leaving 8 bases unmatched. The germline CDR1 and CDR2 sequences are SQVTM and ANQGSEA. This CDR3 region has 14 residues. For the CDR3, the DNA is TGCAGCGTCGACCCGGACAGGGGGCCGAATGAGCAGTTCTTC. As protein: CSVDPDRGPNEQFF.

This chain links TRBV5-1 with TRBJ2-2; D not certain. The CDR3 consists of 17 residues. V was shortened by 4 bases and J by 1 base, with 17 bases between the two germline ends. Germline CDR1 and CDR2: SGHRS and YFSETQ. CDR3 sequence reads: CASSLGPSSGNTGELFF. The CDR3 nucleotides are TGCGCCAGCAGCCTAGGACCCAGCTCGGGGAACACCGGGGAGCTGTTTTTT.

The gene calls are TRBV6-1 and TRBJ2-2; the D is unclear. This CDR3 has 14 amino acids. Germline CDR1 reads MNHNS; CDR2 reads SASEGT. The ends were cut back, 7 bases at V and 2 bases at J, with 11 bases in the middle. The CDR3 nucleotides read TGTGCCAGCATCGGCACGAGAAACACCGGGGAGCTGTTTTTT. Protein product: CASIGTRNTGELFF.

The gene calls are TRBV7-9 and TRBJ1-2, with 10 positions matching TRBD1. The V segment lost 6 bases and the J segment 3 bases; nucleotides outside the gene matches: 10. CDR3 length equals 16 residues. The V gene's germline CDR1 is SEHNR and CDR2 FQNEAQ (reference sequence). The CDR3, as DNA: TGTGCCAGCAGGCGGACAGGGGGGAGATCGGACTATGGCTACACCTTC. Translated, it gives CASRRTGGRSDYGYTF.

This rearrangement joins TRBV6-1 to TRBJ2-2, with 10 bases that match TRBD1. The ends lost 6 bases at V and 4 bases at J; junction bases unmatched: 5. The germline CDR1 and CDR2 sequences are MNHNS and SASEGT. CDR3 length equals 15 residues. CDR3 residues: CASRRQGAATGELFF. CDR3 in DNA: TGTGCCAGCAGACGACAGGGGGCGGCCACCGGGGAGCTGTTTTTT.

CDR3 region: CASMKFQGTEAFF. As DNA, the CDR3 is TGTGCCAGCATGAAGTTCCAGGGCACTGAAGCTTTCTTT. The chain carries TRBV6-5 and TRBJ1-1; maybe TRBD1 (5 bases). The CDR3 extends over 13 amino acids. V was cut by 7 bases and J by 4 bases, with 13 bases left in between. Germline values: CDR1 MNHEY, CDR2 SVGAGI.

This chain connects TRBV30 to TRBJ2-7, with 7 bases lining up with TRBD1. Trimming at V came to 2 bases and at J to 6 bases, leaving 7 bases not matched to a gene. The CDR3 length is 13 residues. Per germline, CDR1 GTSNPN and CDR2 SVGIG (reference sequence). CDR3 nucleotides: TGTGCCTGGAGTCATAGGCGGACAGGCGAGCAGTACTTC. This gives the protein CAWSHRRTGEQYF.

The chain has TRBV5-6 and TRBJ1-5, with D maybe TRBD1 (5 bases). There are 17 residues in the CDR3. Germline V gives CDR1 SGHDT, CDR2 YYEEEE. Trimming took off 3 bases at V and 2 bases at J, with 18 bases between the two ends. CDR3 bases: TGTGCCAGCAGCTCGGAAGGGGCCTTGGGCGGCAATCAGCCCCAGCATTTT. Translated: CASSSEGALGGNQPQHF.